Listed here are 10 T cell receptor beta chains from one sample, sequenced in a study of glioma-infiltrating T cells after dendritic cell vaccination. Noted time point: after dendritic cell vaccination, including at tumor progression/relapse. Clones were read by immunoSEQ multiplex PCR, and TCRdb kept only the in-frame ones, dropping some. The table has roughly 87,000 clones, roughly four fifths seen once. The sample was blood, taken after dendritic cell vaccination. These receptors were collected from a human donor with glioblastoma.

In this sample, this clone turned up once. The gene calls are TRBV7-9 and TRBJ1-1, with D unclear. The CDR3 covers 12 residues. V lost 5 bases to trimming and J lost 10 bases, with 14 bases between them. Germline-derived CDR1 and CDR2 are SEHNR and FQNEAQ (reference sequence). The CDR3 is CASSREGARAFF. The CDR3, as DNA: TGTGCCAGCAGCCGAGAGGGAGCTCGAGCTTTCTTT.

The rearrangement joins TRBV15 to TRBJ1-5; D ambiguous. The V gene lost 6 bases and the J gene lost 3 bases, with 9 bases spanning the gap. Looked up from germline, CDR1 is LNHNV and CDR2 is YYDKDF (reference sequence). This CDR3 comprises 13 residues. CDR3 nucleotide sequence: TGTGCCACCAGAGCAATTTTCAATCAGCCCCAGCATTTT. As protein: CATRAIFNQPQHF.

This clone has just one count. The chain joins TRBV5-1 to TRBJ2-3; D gene unclear. In germline, CDR1 is SGHRS, CDR2 YFSETQ. V was pared by 0 bases and J by 4 bases, with 6 bases between. This CDR3 contains 13 residues. The CDR3 loop reads CASSLVSPDTQYF. Written as DNA, the CDR3 is TGCGCCAGCAGCTTGGTCTCCCCAGATACGCAGTATTTT.

This chain joins TRBV9 and TRBJ1-2; D gene ambiguous. Germline lookup yields CDR1 SGDLS and CDR2 YYNGEE. The V and J ends lost 6 bases and 7 bases respectively, with 13 bases between them. This CDR3 region has 12 residues. The CDR3, as DNA: TGTGCCAGCAACCGGGGAATGGGTGGCTACACCTTC. This sequence encodes CASNRGMGGYTF.

The chain couples TRBV7-9 to TRBJ2-3, with TRBD2 identical over 8 bases. CDR3 size: 15 residues. With V trimmed by 1 base and J by 4 bases, 4 bases remained unmatched. Looked up from germline, CDR1 is SEHNR and CDR2 is FQNEAQ (reference sequence). The CDR3 region has the DNA TGTGCCAGCAGCTTAGGTATCGGGGGGGCAGATACGCAGTATTTT. Translation gives CASSLGIGGADTQYF.

The chain has TRBV6-1 and TRBJ1-2; D gene unclear. This CDR3 contains 14 residues. Germline-derived CDR1 and CDR2 are MNHNS and SASEGT. V was cut by 3 bases and J by 5 bases, with 13 bases left in between. The chain's CDR3 is CASSEVGSEYGYTF. In DNA form, the CDR3 reads TGTGCCAGCAGTGAGGTAGGCTCGGAGTATGGCTACACCTTC.

This chain connects TRBV7-8 to TRBJ1-2; D possibly corresponds to TRBD1 (6 bases). In germline, CDR1 is SGHVS, CDR2 FQNEAQ. This CDR3 contains 13 residues. V lost 5 bases and J 4 bases, leaving 11 bases between the germline ends. Here the CDR3 reads CASSPAGAYGYTF. The CDR3 coding sequence is TGTGCCAGCAGCCCTGCAGGGGCCTATGGCTACACCTTC.

The chain uses TRBV19 and TRBJ2-2, with 7 bases identical to TRBD1. The trim removed 7 bases at V and 1 base at J, leaving 6 bases unmatched. This CDR3 has 15 residues. Germline CDR1 is LNHDA and CDR2 is SQIVND (reference sequence). For the CDR3, the DNA is TGTGCCAGTATAGTTACAGGGGAGAACACCGGGGAGCTGTTTTTT. This sequence encodes CASIVTGENTGELFF.

J is TRBJ2-1 and V is TRBV5-6, with 7 bases identical to TRBD2. This CDR3 has 15 residues. Trimming at V came to 4 bases and at J to 7 bases, leaving 11 bases not matched to a gene. Germline lookup yields CDR1 SGHDT and CDR2 YYEEEE. The CDR3 loop is CASSRALSGANEQFF. Written as DNA, the CDR3 is TGTGCCAGCAGCCGAGCGTTAAGCGGGGCTAATGAGCAGTTCTTC. The variable domain in full, with the rest retrieved from reference TRBV5-6 and TRBJ2-1, is DAGVTQSPTHLIKTRGQQVTLRCSPKSGHDTVSWYQQALGQGPQFIFQYYEEEERQRGNFPDRFSGHQFPNYSSELNVNALLLGDSALYLCASSRALSGANEQFFGPGTRLTVL.

This clone was observed a handful of times. J is TRBJ1-1 and V is TRBV7-2; the match to TRBD1 covers 7 bases. Unmatched junction bases numbered 6, after V lost 7 bases and J lost 1 base. Germline V gene data show CDR1 as SGHTA and CDR2 as FQGNSA. This CDR3 region has 14 residues. CDR3 residues: CASKTGWANTEAFF. The CDR3 coding sequence is TGTGCCAGCAAGACAGGGTGGGCGAACACTGAAGCTTTCTTT.